The 31 T cell receptor beta chains listed next were all sequenced from one sample in a study of CD8+ T cells in alopecia areata. Treatment meaning: oral pan-JAK inhibitor, 5-10 mg twice daily. Once RNA had been extracted, it was reverse transcribed into cDNA to act as the sequencing template. The protocol was immunoSEQ multiplex PCR, while the TCRdb copy is restricted to in-frame clones and leaves out a portion. The sample has about 210,000 clones, roughly 56% seen once; the top ten hold about 1.6%. Here the sequenced sample was CD4+ T cells sorted from blood, taken at week 4, from a patient treated with tofacitinib. The receptors come from a human donor with alopecia areata.

This clone appeared many times. The rearrangement joins TRBV7-2 to TRBJ2-1; tentatively, D is TRBD1 (5 bases). The CDR3 is 14 amino acids. The germline CDR1 and CDR2 sequences are SGHTA and FQGNSA. V lost 1 base, J lost 6 bases, and 10 bases lay in between. The CDR3 protein is CASSLVGQGNEQFF. The CDR3 DNA follows: TGTGCCAGCAGCTTAGTGGGCCAGGGCAATGAGCAGTTCTTC.

This chain uses TRBV4-1 with TRBJ1-1, with D unresolved. V shed 4 bases and J shed 2 bases, with 14 bases lying between them. Germline lookup yields CDR1 MGHRA and CDR2 YSYEKL. The CDR3 is made up of 15 amino acids. In nucleotides, the CDR3 is TGCGCCAGCAGCCGTCCCCCCGGGCTCAACACTGAAGCTTTCTTT. Its translation: CASSRPPGLNTEAFF.

This chain uses TRBV7-2 with TRBJ1-6, with a tentative D call TRBD1 (5 bases). The V end was cut by 5 bases, the J end by 16 bases, with 15 bases between. This CDR3 spans 12 amino acids. In germline, CDR1 is SGHTA, CDR2 FQGNSA. CDR3 sequence: CASSHRSHELHF. For the CDR3, the DNA is TGTGCCAGCAGCCACAGGTCCCACGAACTCCACTTT.

This chain connects TRBV30 to TRBJ2-3, with D possibly being TRBD2 (7 bases). Deletions cut 6 bases from V and 2 bases from J, with 12 bases between. This CDR3 has 13 residues. CDR1 is GTSNPN and CDR2 is SVGIG in the germline V gene (reference sequence). CDR3 in DNA: TGTGCCTGCCCAGCGGGACACACAGATACGCAGTATTTT. Its translation: CACPAGHTDTQYF.

This chain uses TRBV6-1 with TRBJ1-2, with 7 bases that match TRBD1. Germline CDR1 MNHNS, CDR2 SASEGT. After removal of 8 bases from V and 8 bases from J, the junction contained 11 bases not matched to a gene. The length of the CDR3 is 13 residues. CDR3 sequence: CASGVGQGDGYTF. The DNA of the CDR3 is TGTGCCAGCGGGGTGGGGCAGGGGGACGGCTACACCTTC.

The rearrangement links TRBV5-1 to TRBJ2-1, with D possibly matching TRBD1 (6 bases). The V gene lost 4 bases and the J gene lost 4 bases, with 18 bases spanning the gap. This CDR3 comprises 16 residues. Germline CDR1 SGHRS, CDR2 YFSETQ. Here the CDR3 DNA reads TGCGCCAGCAGCCAGGGGTCCCCCTCCCCATACAATGAGCAGTTCTTC. As protein: CASSQGSPSPYNEQFF.

This clone has more than one count but fewer than ten. The genes are TRBV7-2 and TRBJ1-1, with 7 bases lining up with TRBD1. From germline, CDR1 is SGHTA and CDR2 FQGNSA. The V segment lost 3 bases and the J segment 5 bases; nucleotides outside the gene matches: 6. The CDR3 extends over 14 amino acids. This chain's CDR3 is CASSFKQGGTEAFF. The CDR3 DNA is TGTGCCAGCAGCTTCAAGCAGGGGGGGACTGAAGCTTTCTTT.

The CDR3 DNA follows: TGTGCCAGCAGCTCGTGGGGCAGCTATGGCTACACCTTC. Translated: CASSSWGSYGYTF. The gene calls are TRBV5-6 and TRBJ1-2, with a tentative D call TRBD1 (5 bases). Trimming removed 3 bases from V and 4 bases from J, with 10 bases in between. The CDR3 has 13 residues. Germline V gene lookup returns CDR1 SGHDT and CDR2 YYEEEE.

A few counts support this clone. The chain uses TRBV19 and TRBJ2-3; perhaps D is TRBD1 or TRBD2 (5 bases each). Per germline, CDR1 LNHDA and CDR2 SQIVND (reference sequence). V was clipped by 5 bases and J by 2 bases, with 8 bases between them. The CDR3 has 13 amino acids. The CDR3 sequence: CASSGGNTDTQYF. CDR3 nucleotides: TGTGCCAGTAGTGGGGGAAACACAGATACGCAGTATTTT. Full variable domain (rest looked up from reference TRBV19 and TRBJ2-3): DGGITQSPKYLFRKEGQNVTLSCEQNLNHDAMYWYRQDPGQGLRLIYYSQIVNDFQKGDIAEGYSVSREKKESFPLTVTSAQKNPTAFYLCASSGGNTDTQYFGPGTRLTVL.

This clone was seen repeatedly, ten times or more. CDR3 in DNA: TGTGCCAGCAGCTTGCCCGAACCCTCTGGGGCCAACGTCCTGACTTTC. Translating it yields CASSLPEPSGANVLTF. The chain uses TRBV5-6 and TRBJ2-6; D gene uncertain. The CDR3 is 16 residues long. Germline V gives CDR1 SGHDT, CDR2 YYEEEE. The V end was cut by 1 base, the J end by 0 bases, with 8 bases between. Full variable domain (missing parts from reference TRBV5-6 and TRBJ2-6): DAGVTQSPTHLIKTRGQQVTLRCSPKSGHDTVSWYQQALGQGPQFIFQYYEEEERQRGNFPDRFSGHQFPNYSSELNVNALLLGDSALYLCASSLPEPSGANVLTFGAGSRLTVL.

This chain links TRBV29-1 with TRBJ2-3, with 8 bases lining up with TRBD2. The ends lost 6 bases at V and 0 bases at J; junction bases unmatched: 5. The germline CDR1 and CDR2 sequences are SQVTM and ANQGSEA. This CDR3 contains 14 residues. The CDR3 reads CSVVAGSSTDTQYF. In DNA form, the CDR3 reads TGCAGCGTGGTAGCGGGATCTAGCACAGATACGCAGTATTTT.

The V and J genes are TRBV29-1 and TRBJ1-5; TRBD1 might be the D (5 bases). Looked up from germline, CDR1 is SQVTM and CDR2 is ANQGSEA. The CDR3 extends over 13 amino acids. Trimming cost V 4 bases and J 10 bases, with 17 bases left between them. The CDR3 nucleotides read TGCAGCGTTGGGGACTCGGGGAGATATCCCCAGCATTTT. This gives the protein CSVGDSGRYPQHF.

This clone has a handful of counts. The rearrangement links TRBV5-1 to TRBJ2-3; D gene uncertain. The length of the CDR3 is 12 residues. V dropped 4 bases and J dropped 6 bases, with 9 bases sitting between them. Germline V gene lookup returns CDR1 SGHRS and CDR2 YFSETQ. This chain's CDR3 is CASSELRDTQYF. DNA of the CDR3: TGCGCCAGCAGCGAACTACGGGATACGCAGTATTTT.

This clone has a count of ten or more. The genes are TRBV7-9 and TRBJ2-1, with D tentatively TRBD2 (6 bases). The germline CDR1 and CDR2 sequences are SEHNR and FQNEAQ (reference sequence). Trimming took 4 bases from V and 4 from J, leaving 14 bases between them. The CDR3 covers 15 residues. The CDR3: CASSSGLLVYNEQFF. DNA for the CDR3: TGTGCCAGCAGCTCGGGACTCCTAGTATACAATGAGCAGTTCTTC.

With respect to this clone: The same CDR3 arises from other DNA sequences in this sample as well. The genes are TRBV27 and TRBJ1-1; D remains ambiguous. CDR1 is MNHEY and CDR2 is SMNVEV in the germline V gene (reference sequence). The CDR3 covers 13 residues. Trimming removed 5 bases at V and 0 bases at J, with 7 bases between. CDR3 protein: CASSRGMNTEAFF. DNA of the CDR3: TGTGCCAGCAGTCGGGGAATGAACACTGAAGCTTTCTTT.

This rearrangement joins TRBV29-1 to TRBJ2-1, with TRBD2 matching over 12 bases. J lost 0 bases, V lost 7 bases, and 13 bases had no gene match. Looked up from germline, CDR1 is SQVTM and CDR2 is ANQGSEA. The CDR3 loop spans 18 amino acids. CDR3 in amino acids: CSGHPSGGANPSYNEQFF. The CDR3 bases are TGCAGCGGCCACCCTAGCGGGGGGGCGAACCCCTCCTACAATGAGCAGTTCTTC.

This CDR3 is CASSEWLGMGEQYF. The DNA for the CDR3 is TGTGCCAGCAGTGAATGGTTAGGGATGGGGGAGCAGTACTTC. The chain uses TRBV25-1 and TRBJ2-7; D not resolved. Germline CDR1 MGHDK, CDR2 SYGVNS. Between the trimmed V and J ends, which lost 1 base and 7 bases, there was a span of 14 bases. This CDR3 spans 14 amino acids.

This clone was observed a few times. The V gene is TRBV29-1, the J gene TRBJ2-3; D is uncertain. The CDR3 contains 12 residues. Trimming pared 1 base from V and 5 bases from J, leaving 7 bases between. CDR1 and CDR2 from the germline V gene are SQVTM and ANQGSEA. CDR3 DNA: TGCAGCGTTGAAGTGTTTATAGATACGCAGTATTTT. Its translation is CSVEVFIDTQYF.

The chain is built from TRBV7-2 and TRBJ2-3; no clear D. Per germline, CDR1 SGHTA and CDR2 FQGNSA. V was trimmed by 3 bases and J by 2 bases, leaving 3 bases between them. CDR3 length equals 12 residues. The CDR3 loop reads CASSFLTDTQYF. In DNA form, the CDR3 reads TGTGCCAGCAGCTTTCTCACAGATACGCAGTATTTT. The full variable domain, completed using reference TRBV7-2 and TRBJ2-3, is GAGVSQSPSNKVTEKGKDVELRCDPISGHTALYWYRQSLGQGLEFLIYFQGNSAPDKSGLPSDRFSAERTGGSVSTLTIQRTQQEDSAVYLCASSFLTDTQYFGPGTRLTVL.

This sequence joins TRBV9 and TRBJ1-2; D not resolved. The CDR3 contains 13 residues. V was cut by 4 bases and J by 7 bases, with 14 bases left in between. Per germline, CDR1 SGDLS and CDR2 YYNGEE. DNA for the CDR3: TGTGCCAGCAGCCCCAGAGAAGGGAGTGGCTACACCTTC. Translating it yields CASSPREGSGYTF. The whole variable domain, filled in from reference TRBV9 and TRBJ1-2, reads DSGVTQTPKHLITATGQRVTLRCSPRSGDLSVYWYQQSLDQGLQFLIQYYNGEERAKGNILERFSAQQFPDLHSELNLSSLELGDSALYFCASSPREGSGYTFGSGTRLTVV.

This clone was recorded a few times. This rearrangement joins TRBV10-3 to TRBJ2-7, with D perhaps matching TRBD2 (5 bases). CDR3 size: 11 residues. Per the germline V gene, CDR1 is ENHRY and CDR2 is SYGVKD. Trimming took off 11 bases at V and 5 bases at J, with 13 bases between the two ends. CDR3 sequence (DNA): TGTGCCGCGCGTAAGAGGGACGAGCAGTACTTC. This sequence encodes CAARKRDEQYF.

This clone was seen a few times. This chain connects TRBV30 to TRBJ2-1; D is perhaps TRBD2 (6 bases). This CDR3 contains 16 residues. Germline V CDR1 and CDR2: GTSNPN, SVGIG (reference sequence). V lost 0 bases and J 0 bases, leaving 12 bases between the germline ends. CDR3 coding DNA: TGTGCCTGGAGTGTACCGCAGGGAGGCTCCTACAATGAGCAGTTCTTC. Translating gives CAWSVPQGGSYNEQFF.

This clone came up a few times. The chain carries TRBV19 and TRBJ1-2; 8 positions agree with TRBD1. Germline V lookup: CDR1 LNHDA, CDR2 SQIVND (reference sequence). The CDR3 extends over 14 amino acids. After removal of 6 bases from V and 5 bases from J, the junction contained 8 bases not matched to a gene. The CDR3 is CASSPGQEDYGYTF. DNA for the CDR3: TGTGCCAGTAGCCCGGGACAGGAAGATTATGGCTACACCTTC.

The chain uses TRBV30 and TRBJ1-2; D remains ambiguous. V lost 1 base and J 4 bases, leaving 7 bases between the germline ends. Germline CDR1 GTSNPN, CDR2 SVGIG (reference sequence). The CDR3 runs to 12 residues. The CDR3 bases are TGTGCCTGGAGTGCCAAGACCTATGGCTACACCTTC. Encoded protein: CAWSAKTYGYTF.

In its sample, this clone was seen once. This chain joins TRBV15 and TRBJ2-7; 12 positions agree with TRBD1. In germline, CDR1 is LNHNV, CDR2 YYDKDF (reference sequence). The V and J ends lost 3 bases and 7 bases, in that order; junction bases with no gene match: 4. The CDR3 has 14 amino acids. The CDR3 sequence: CATSRGQGAREQYF. The CDR3 region has the DNA TGTGCCACCAGCAGGGGACAGGGGGCGAGAGAGCAGTACTTC.

This clone was seen a few times. This chain joins TRBV29-1 and TRBJ1-2; possible D gene TRBD1, 5 bases. The CDR3 has 12 amino acids. Trimming stripped 3 bases from V and 8 bases from J, with 13 bases between. The germline V gene has CDR1 SQVTM and CDR2 ANQGSEA. CDR3: CSVDSGYGGYTF. The CDR3 nucleotides are TGCAGCGTTGATTCAGGGTATGGAGGCTACACCTTC.

The V gene is TRBV11-3, the J gene TRBJ2-1, with 10 positions matching TRBD2. Germline loops: CDR1 SGHNT, CDR2 YENEEA. The J segment lost 3 bases and the V segment lost 4 bases, leaving 3 bases of the junction unmatched. The CDR3 loop spans 15 amino acids. The CDR3 protein is CASSSSGGLYNEQFF. CDR3 DNA: TGTGCCAGCAGCTCTAGCGGGGGCCTCTACAATGAGCAGTTCTTC.

V is TRBV9 and J is TRBJ2-3, with D tentatively TRBD1 (6 bases). This CDR3 region has 12 residues. Germline lookup yields CDR1 SGDLS and CDR2 YYNGEE. V lost 7 bases, J lost 6 bases, and 12 bases lay in between. This CDR3 reads CASGPGDDTQYF. The CDR3 bases are TGTGCCAGCGGCCCAGGGGACGATACGCAGTATTTT.

This clone was seen only a few times. The chain uses TRBV7-3 and TRBJ2-1; D is unresolved. Trimming removed 8 bases from V and 5 bases from J, with 13 bases in between. Germline CDR1 reads SGHTA; CDR2 reads FQGTGA. The CDR3 extends over 13 amino acids. CDR3: CASGSGVNNEQFF. In DNA, the CDR3 is TGTGCCAGCGGGTCTGGGGTCAACAATGAGCAGTTCTTC. Looking up the rest from reference TRBV7-3 and TRBJ2-1 gives the full variable domain: GAGVSQTPSNKVTEKGKYVELRCDPISGHTALYWYRQSLGQGPEFLIYFQGTGAADDSGLPNDRFFAVRPEGSVSTLKIQRTERGDSAVYLCASGSGVNNEQFFGPGTRLTVL.

The DNA of the CDR3 is TGTGCCAGCATGCTTTGGGGTGGGAGGAATGAGCAGTTCTTC. It translates to CASMLWGGRNEQFF. The chain employs TRBV13 and TRBJ2-1, with D possibly matching TRBD2 (6 bases). V was pared by 7 bases and J by 7 bases, with 17 bases between. In germline, CDR1 is PRHDT, CDR2 FYEKMQ (reference sequence). This CDR3 is built from 14 residues.

V usage is TRBV4-3 and J usage is TRBJ2-3, with D tentatively TRBD1 (6 bases). Germline-derived CDR1 and CDR2 are LGHNA and YSLEER. The germline V and J ends were trimmed by 1 base and 4 bases, with 15 bases remaining between them. The CDR3 has 16 residues. CDR3 DNA: TGCGCCAGCAGCCAAGGCACAGGGCGGGCCCCAGATACGCAGTATTTT. Translating it yields CASSQGTGRAPDTQYF.